What follows is one T cell receptor beta chain and its context. Its specificity is not known. Germline values: CDR1 SGDLS, CDR2 YYNGEE. There are 14 residues in the CDR3. V lost 2 bases to trimming and J lost 4 bases, with 11 bases between them. This record comes from a study of shared clonotypes between healthy human individuals. Whole-study results and caveats: Clonotype sharing across a few donors was observed for 4.5% to 6.5% of naive CD4 clonotypes.

Method: immunoSEQ multiplex PCR; TCRdb's copy keeps in-frame clones and lacks some. The sample has 2 million to 2.5 million clones, around 95% seen once. Sequencing was carried out using naive CD4+ T cells sorted from blood. Noted subset: CD45RA+ positively selected. V is TRBV9 and J is TRBJ2-3, with no clear D. The TCR was taken from a man between 18 and 35 years old in good health. CDR3 amino acids: CASSVGLWADTQYF. Written as DNA, the CDR3 is TGTGCCAGCAGCGTGGGCCTTTGGGCAGATACGCAGTATTTT.